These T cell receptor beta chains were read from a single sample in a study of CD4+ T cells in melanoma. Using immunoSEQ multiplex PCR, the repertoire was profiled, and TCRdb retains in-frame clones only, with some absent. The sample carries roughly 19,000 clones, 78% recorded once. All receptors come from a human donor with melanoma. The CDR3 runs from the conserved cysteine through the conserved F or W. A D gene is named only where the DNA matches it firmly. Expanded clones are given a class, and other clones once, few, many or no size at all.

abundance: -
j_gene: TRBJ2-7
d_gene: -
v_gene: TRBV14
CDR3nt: TGTGCCAGCAGCCAAGTGGCGAGACTTACCTACGAGCAGTACTTC
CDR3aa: CASSQVARLTYEQYF

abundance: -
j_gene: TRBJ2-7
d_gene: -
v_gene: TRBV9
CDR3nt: TGTGCCAGCAGTTCTAAGCAGGGGAGCGAGCAGTACTTC
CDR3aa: CASSSKQGSEQYF

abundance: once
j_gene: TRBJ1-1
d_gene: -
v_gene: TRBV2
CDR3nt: TGTGCCAGCAGTGTGGGGCAGCTCACTGAAGCTTTCTTT
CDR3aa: CASSVGQLTEAFF

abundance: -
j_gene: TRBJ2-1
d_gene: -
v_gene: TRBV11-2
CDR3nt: TGTGCCAGCAGCTTAGTAGGTCTGGGGGATCAGTTCTTC
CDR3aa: CASSLVGLGDQFF

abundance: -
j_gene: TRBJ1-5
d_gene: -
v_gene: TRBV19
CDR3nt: TGTGCCAGTAGTATTTGGGGTACGGGCCAGCCCCAGCATTTT
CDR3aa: CASSIWGTGQPQHF

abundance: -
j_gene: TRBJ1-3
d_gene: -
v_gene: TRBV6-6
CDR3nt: TGTGCCAGCAATGTTCAAGGACGGGGAAACACCATATATTTT
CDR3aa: CASNVQGRGNTIYF

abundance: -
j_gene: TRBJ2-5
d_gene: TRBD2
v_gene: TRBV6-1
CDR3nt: TGTGCCAGCAGAACCAGTATAGCGGGGGTGGAGACCCAGTACTTC
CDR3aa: CASRTSIAGVETQYF

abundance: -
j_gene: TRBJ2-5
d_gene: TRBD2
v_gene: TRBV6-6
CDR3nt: TGTGCCAGCAGTTACACGGCTAGCGGAGAGGAGACCCAGTACTTC
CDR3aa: CASSYTASGEETQYF

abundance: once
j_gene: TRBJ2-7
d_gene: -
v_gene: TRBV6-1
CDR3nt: TGTGCCAGCAGTGTCAGGGGATACTACGAGCAGTACTTC
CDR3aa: CASSVRGYYEQYF

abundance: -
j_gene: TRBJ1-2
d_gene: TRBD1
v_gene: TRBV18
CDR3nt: TGTGCCAGCTCACCGGGACAGGGTTATGGCTACACCTTC
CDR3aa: CASSPGQGYGYTF